This TCR beta chain is from a study of shared clonotypes between healthy human individuals. The method was immunoSEQ multiplex PCR; TCRdb's version includes in-frame clones alone and lacks a portion of them. The table shows under 1,100,000 clones, with about 75% occurring only once. In regard to this clone: Its specificity is unknown. An end of the junction differs from the germline gene, which may be a read error.

Overall study results and limits: Sequencing depth was a factor that was expected to affect clonotype sharing among donors.

Naive CD45RA+ and memory CD45RA-negative subsets were split from CD4+ cells. This CDR3 has 15 residues. CDR1 and CDR2 from the germline V gene are SSHAT and FNYEAQ (reference sequence). Material for sequencing was memory CD4+ T cells sorted from blood. Indicated subset: CD45RA-negative fraction. V gene TRBV7-7 combines with J gene TRBJ2-1; D may be TRBD1 (6 bases). The sequence came from a man between 18 and 35 years old in good health. As DNA, the CDR3 is TGTGCTAGCAGCCCTGACAGGAGCTCCTACAATGAGCAGTTCTTC. This gives the protein CASSPDRSSYNEQFF.